The 9 T cell receptor beta chains listed next were all sequenced from one sample in a study of T-cell reconstitution after alpha-beta-depleted transplantation in children. TCRbeta library construction was performed incorporating unique molecular identifiers. TCRdb analysed the PCR reads with MiXCR anew, one entry per CDR3 protein. The sample records 80,000 to 95,000 distinct CDR3 sequences, about 8% being singletons. The starting material was PBMCs from the stem cell graft donor, obtained from the stem cell graft. The receptors originated from a human donor who donated a stem cell graft to a child with congenital amegakaryocytic thrombocytopenia.

This clonotype was counted ten times or more. The chain combines TRBV9 with TRBJ2-7; 8 bases map to TRBD2. From germline, CDR1 is SGDLS and CDR2 YYNGEE. The CDR3 is 14 residues long. The V segment lost 3 bases and the J segment 2 bases; nucleotides outside the gene matches: 4. The CDR3 DNA follows: TGTGCCAGCAGCGGCGGGGGGCCCCCCTACGAGCAGTACTTC. It specifies CASSGGGPPYEQYF.

This chain uses TRBV18 with TRBJ2-7; TRBD1 might be the D (5 bases). Trimming took off 3 bases at V and 8 bases at J, with 17 bases between the two ends. There are 14 residues in the CDR3. Germline V gene lookup returns CDR1 KGHSH and CDR2 LQKENI. The CDR3, as DNA: TGTGCCAGCTCACCTGCGTCCAGGGATGGACAGCAGTACTTC. Translated, it gives CASSPASRDGQQYF.

This clonotype has a handful of counts. J is TRBJ2-6 and V is TRBV5-1; D is possibly TRBD1 (5 bases). This CDR3 contains 16 residues. Germline V CDR1 and CDR2: SGHRS, YFSETQ. The V end lost 4 bases, the J end lost 4 bases, and 15 bases lay between the germline ends. In nucleotides, the CDR3 is TGCGCCAGCAGCGCCCCTCAGGGTCTGGGGGCCAACGTCCTGACTTTC. Residues: CASSAPQGLGANVLTF.

This clonotype was recorded at least ten times. This sequence joins TRBV5-1 and TRBJ2-1; D may be TRBD1 or TRBD2 (6 bases each). The germline V gene encodes CDR1 SGHRS and CDR2 YFSETQ. This CDR3 comprises 14 residues. V lost 3 bases and J lost 6, with 13 bases in between. The DNA of the CDR3 is TGCGCCAGCAGCTCTCACAGGGAGGTCAATGAGCAGTTCTTC. This codes for CASSSHREVNEQFF. Based on the CDR3 plus reference TRBV5-1 and TRBJ2-1, the full variable domain is KAGVTQTPRYLIKTRGQQVTLSCSPISGHRSVSWYQQTPGQGLQFLFEYFSETQRNKGNFPGRFSGRQFSNSRSEMNVSTLELGDSALYLCASSSHREVNEQFFGPGTRLTVL.

This clonotype occurred many times. The V and J genes are TRBV15 and TRBJ1-1; unclear D gene. The V end lost 0 bases, the J end lost 7 bases, and 9 bases lay between the germline ends. The length of the CDR3 is 13 residues. Germline-derived CDR1 and CDR2 are LNHNV and YYDKDF (reference sequence). The CDR3 spells CATSRERRIEAFF. CDR3 nucleotides: TGTGCCACCAGCAGAGAGAGAAGGATTGAAGCTTTCTTT.

Only a few counts were recorded for this clonotype. V gene TRBV5-1 combines with J gene TRBJ2-2; TRBD2 agrees at 9 bases. CDR1 SGHRS and CDR2 YFSETQ come from the germline V gene. V was pared by 6 bases and J by 1 base, with 1 base of the junction left unmatched. The CDR3 consists of 14 residues. CDR3 sequence: CASKTSGNTGELFF. DNA for the CDR3: TGCGCCAGCAAGACTAGCGGGAACACCGGGGAGCTGTTTTTT.

This clonotype occurred many times. No conserved phenylalanine or tryptophan is present at the end of the CDR3, so a read error is the likely explanation. No DNA is shown, since the ends of the CDR3 on it are uncertain; the CDR3 is the one TCRdb lists. The J gene is TRBJ1-1, the V gene TRBV11-2; the tabulated D call, TRBD1, remains unverified against the DNA. The germline gives CDR1 SGHAT, CDR2 FQNNGV. The CDR3 sequence runs 12 residues, both termini included. The CDR3 reads CASSLGSMGTVY.

This clonotype came up many times. V usage is TRBV5-1 and J usage is TRBJ1-6, with D possibly TRBD1 on 5 matching bases. With 4 bases removed from V and 0 bases from J, the gap between germline ends came to 11 bases. CDR1 is SGHRS and CDR2 is YFSETQ in the germline V gene. CDR3 length: 16 residues. The CDR3 reads CASSPRQSSYNSPLHF. The CDR3 bases are TGCGCCAGCAGCCCGCGACAGAGCTCCTATAATTCACCCCTCCACTTT.

This clonotype was observed at least ten times. The chain links TRBV5-1 to TRBJ2-2; D ambiguous. The CDR3 contains 13 residues. The ends were cut back, 2 bases at V and 4 bases at J, with 6 bases in the middle. CDR1 and CDR2 from the germline V gene are SGHRS and YFSETQ. CDR3 in amino acids: CASSFLSTGELFF. CDR3 DNA sequence: TGCGCCAGCAGCTTCCTCTCCACCGGGGAGCTGTTTTTT.